The present T cell receptor (beta chain) was sequenced within a study of T and B cells in COVID-19 patients. Multiplex PCR with BIOMED2 TRB-A/B primer pools amplified TRB rearrangements. In TCRdb, the multiplex PCR reads were re-called with MiXCR into one record per CDR3 protein. The sample contains under 1,000 distinct CDR3 sequences, 21% of which appear only once. This clonotype appeared many times. Each TRB amplification used 250-500 ng of genomic DNA from blood. Germline CDR1 and CDR2: DFQATT and SNEGSKA (reference sequence). This CDR3 has 15 amino acids. The ends lost 4 bases at V and 2 bases at J; junction bases unmatched: 6.

The sequencing sample was made of blood. The clonotype comes from a human donor with active COVID-19. V gene TRBV20-1 combines with J gene TRBJ2-1; 9 bases line up with TRBD2. CDR3 residues: CSATVAGVTYNEQFF. The CDR3 coding sequence is TGCAGTGCTACTGTAGCGGGAGTTACCTACAATGAGCAGTTCTTC.